The sequence of this T cell receptor (beta chain) was determined in a study of OX40 agonist ivuxolimab in advanced cancers. Across the whole study: The patients' treatment was ivuxolimab, an agonistic anti-OX40 (CD134) antibody. Ivuxolimab, which patients received intravenously every 2 weeks, was dosed at 0.01 to 10 mg/kg. Melanoma, hepatocellular carcinoma, head and neck or renal cell cancer occurred in dose-escalation patients. Past anti-PD-1, anti-PD-L1 or anti-CTLA-4 therapy was accepted, and 30% to 50% had received some.

Generated by immunoSEQ multiplex PCR, the TCRdb table keeps only in-frame clones and is missing some. The table records roughly 140,000 clones, 85% to 95% of them present only once. The CDR3 spans 15 residues. Looked up from germline, CDR1 is MNHEY and CDR2 is SVGAGI. V was clipped by 0 bases and J by 8 bases, with 13 bases between them. This receptor was taken from an adult with an advanced solid tumor such as melanoma, head and neck, liver or kidney cancer. The sequencing used CD4+ or CD8+ T cells sorted from blood, collected in a trial of the OX40 agonist ivuxolimab. This chain links TRBV6-5 with TRBJ1-4; D is undetermined. CDR3 coding DNA: TGTGCCAGCAGTTACTCGTGGGGAGACGGGGAAAAACTGTTTTTT. Translation gives CASSYSWGDGEKLFF.